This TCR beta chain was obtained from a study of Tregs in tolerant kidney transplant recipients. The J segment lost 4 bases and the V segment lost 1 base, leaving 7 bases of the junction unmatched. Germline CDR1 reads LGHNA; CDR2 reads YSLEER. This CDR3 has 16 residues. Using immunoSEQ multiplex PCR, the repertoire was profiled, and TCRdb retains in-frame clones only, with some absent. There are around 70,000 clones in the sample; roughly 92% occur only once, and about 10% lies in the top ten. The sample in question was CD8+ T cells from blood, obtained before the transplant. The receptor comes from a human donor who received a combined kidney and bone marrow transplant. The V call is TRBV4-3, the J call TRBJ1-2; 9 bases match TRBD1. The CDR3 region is CASSQARTGEGYGYTF. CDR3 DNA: TGCGCCAGCAGCCAAGCCCGGACAGGGGAAGGCTATGGCTACACCTTC.